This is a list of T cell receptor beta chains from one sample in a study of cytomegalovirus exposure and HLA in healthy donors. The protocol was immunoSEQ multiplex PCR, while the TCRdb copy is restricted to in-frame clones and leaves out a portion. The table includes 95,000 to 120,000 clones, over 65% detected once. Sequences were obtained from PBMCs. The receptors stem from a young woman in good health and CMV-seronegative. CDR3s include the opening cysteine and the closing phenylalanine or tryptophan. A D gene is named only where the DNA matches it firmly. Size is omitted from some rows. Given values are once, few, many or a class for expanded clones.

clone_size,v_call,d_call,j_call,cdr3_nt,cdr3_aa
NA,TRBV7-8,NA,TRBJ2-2,TGTGCCAGCAGCTTAGGGGCAAACACCGGGGAGCTGTTTTTT,CASSLGANTGELFF
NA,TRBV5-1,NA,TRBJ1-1,TGCGCCAGCAGCTTGATCGAGGGCACTGAAGCTTTCTTT,CASSLIEGTEAFF
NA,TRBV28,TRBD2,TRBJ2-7,TGTGCCAGCAGTTCCCCCAAACGACTAGCGGGACCCTCCTACGAGCAGTACTTC,CASSSPKRLAGPSYEQYF
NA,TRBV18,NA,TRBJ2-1,TGTGCCAGCTCATCCGTAGCGTGGCGCGGACCAGGCACCTACAATGAGCAGTTCTTC,CASSSVAWRGPGTYNEQFF
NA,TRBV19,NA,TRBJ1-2,TGTGCCAGTAGCAGAGGGGGTAACTATGGCTACACCTTC,CASSRGGNYGYTF
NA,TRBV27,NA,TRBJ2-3,TGTGCCAGCAGTTTGACTACCCCGAATACGCAGTATTTT,CASSLTTPNTQYF
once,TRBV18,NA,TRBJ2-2,TGTGCCAGCTCACCCCGAGGGTCCCAGTCGACCGGGGAGCTGTTTTTT,CASSPRGSQSTGELFF
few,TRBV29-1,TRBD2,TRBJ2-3,TGCAGCGTTGTGGGCGGGAGGCCTAGCACAGATACGCAGTATTTT,CSVVGGRPSTDTQYF
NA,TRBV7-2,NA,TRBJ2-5,TGTGCCAGCAGCTTAAGATGGGGAGAGGAGACCCAGTACTTC,CASSLRWGEETQYF
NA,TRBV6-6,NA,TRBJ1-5,TGTGCCAGCAGTTACGCAGCGGGGGGGAATCAGCCCCAGCATTTT,CASSYAAGGNQPQHF
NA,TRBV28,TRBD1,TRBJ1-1,TGTGCCAGCAGTTTAGCCGGGACAGACACTGAAGCTTTCTTT,CASSLAGTDTEAFF
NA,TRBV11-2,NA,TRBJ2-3,TGTGCCAGCAGCTTAGATTTGGTGGGAGCATCAACAGATACGCAGTATTTT,CASSLDLVGASTDTQYF
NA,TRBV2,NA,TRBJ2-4,TGTGCCAGCAGTGAAAAACTAGCCAAAAACATTCAGTACTTC,CASSEKLAKNIQYF
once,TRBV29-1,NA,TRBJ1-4,TGCAGCGTTGAAGATCTAACGGTCGGTGAAAAACTGTTTTTT,CSVEDLTVGEKLFF
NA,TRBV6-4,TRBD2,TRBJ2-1,TGTGCCAGCAGTGACTCGACTAGCGGGGGGGCCAATGAGCAGTTCTTC,CASSDSTSGGANEQFF
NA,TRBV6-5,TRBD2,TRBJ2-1,TGTGCCAGCAGTTGGACTAGCGGGAGATCCTACAATGAGCAGTTCTTC,CASSWTSGRSYNEQFF
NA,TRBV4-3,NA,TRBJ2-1,TGCGCCAGCAGCCAAGATCGGAGCCGGAGATACAATGAGCAGTTCTTC,CASSQDRSRRYNEQFF
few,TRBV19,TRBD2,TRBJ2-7,TGTGCCAGTAGTCGTGCTAGCGGACCCTACGAGCAGTACTTC,CASSRASGPYEQYF
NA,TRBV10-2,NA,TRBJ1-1,TGCGCCAGCAGTGAGGGCGGCAGACTTGAAGCTTTCTTT,CASSEGGRLEAFF
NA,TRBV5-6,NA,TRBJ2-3,TGTGCCAGCAGCTTGGGGGGACTTAGCACAGATACGCAGTATTTT,CASSLGGLSTDTQYF
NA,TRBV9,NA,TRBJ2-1,TGTGCCAGCAGCGTAGAAGTGAGTGAGCAGTTCTTC,CASSVEVSEQFF
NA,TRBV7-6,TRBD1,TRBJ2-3,TGTGCCAGCAGCGAGGGACAGGGGTATGTCGATACGCAGTATTTT,CASSEGQGYVDTQYF
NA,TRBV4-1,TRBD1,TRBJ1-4,TGCGCCAGCAGCCGTGGAGGGGGCGAAAAACTGTTTTTT,CASSRGGGEKLFF
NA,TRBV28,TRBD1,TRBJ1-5,TGTGCCAGCCGGGGACAGTTCGATCAGCCCCAGCATTTT,CASRGQFDQPQHF
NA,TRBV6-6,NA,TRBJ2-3,TGTGCCAGCAGAACAGGGAGCACAGATACGCAGTATTTT,CASRTGSTDTQYF
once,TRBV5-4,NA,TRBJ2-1,TGTGCCAGCAGCTCCCTTAGCGTTAGCTCCTACAATGAGCAGTTCTTC,CASSSLSVSSYNEQFF
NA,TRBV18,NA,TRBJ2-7,TGTGCCAGCTCACCTTCCGGGAACTACGAGCAGTACTTC,CASSPSGNYEQYF
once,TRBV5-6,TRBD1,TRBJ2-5,TGTGCCAGCAGCAGCTACGGGACAGGGGTGGAAGAGACCCAGTACTTC,CASSSYGTGVEETQYF
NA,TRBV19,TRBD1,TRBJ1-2,TGTGCCAGTACTACAGGGGGCGCGGCCCCCTACTATGGCTACACCTTC,CASTTGGAAPYYGYTF
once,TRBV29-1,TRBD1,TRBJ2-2,TGCAGCGCAGACTTGACAGGGAATGCCGGGGAGCTGTTTTTT,CSADLTGNAGELFF
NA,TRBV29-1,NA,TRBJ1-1,TGCAGCGTTGTCCTTCTTTTGAACACTGAAGCTTTCTTT,CSVVLLLNTEAFF
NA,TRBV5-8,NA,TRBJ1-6,TGTGCCAGCAGCTTGGTCCGGGGAGGAACACGGAATTCACCCCTCCACTTT,CASSLVRGGTRNSPLHF
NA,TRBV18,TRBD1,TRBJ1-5,TGTGCCAGCTCACCAGGACAGGAAGATCAGCCCCAGCATTTT,CASSPGQEDQPQHF
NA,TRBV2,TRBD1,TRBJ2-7,TGTGCCAGCCGGGACAGAGCCTCACGACTCTACGAGCAGTACTTC,CASRDRASRLYEQYF
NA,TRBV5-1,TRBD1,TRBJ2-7,TGCGCCAGCAGCTCTACCGGACAGGACAACTACGAGCAGTACTTC,CASSSTGQDNYEQYF
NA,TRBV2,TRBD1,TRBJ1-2,TGTGCCAGCAGGGTGGGACAGGGCTATGGCTACACCTTC,CASRVGQGYGYTF
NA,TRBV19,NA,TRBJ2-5,TGTGCCAGTAGTATTAGGGGCTTCCAAGAGACCCAGTACTTC,CASSIRGFQETQYF
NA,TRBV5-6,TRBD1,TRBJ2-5,TGTGCCAGCACCCTAAGCCCCACAGGGGGAGAGACCCAGTACTTC,CASTLSPTGGETQYF
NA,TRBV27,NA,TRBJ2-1,TGTGCCAGCAGCCACCGGGACACAACCTACAATGAGCAGTTCTTC,CASSHRDTTYNEQFF
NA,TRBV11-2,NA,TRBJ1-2,TGTGCCAGCAGCAATATACAGGATAATGAACGTTATGGCTACACCTTC,CASSNIQDNERYGYTF
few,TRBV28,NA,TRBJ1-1,TGTGCCAGCAGTGCCCGTACGGGGAGGGAAGCTGAAGCTTTCTTT,CASSARTGREAEAFF
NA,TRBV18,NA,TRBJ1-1,TGTGCCAGCTCCGCAGCGGAAACTGAAGCTTTCTTT,CASSAAETEAFF
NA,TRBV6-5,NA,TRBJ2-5,TGTGCCAGCAGTTACCGAGGGAAGAACAACCAAGAGACCCAGTACTTC,CASSYRGKNNQETQYF
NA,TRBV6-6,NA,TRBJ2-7,TGTGCCAGCAGTTACGCGCTTGAGCAGTACTTC,CASSYALEQYF
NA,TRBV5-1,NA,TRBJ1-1,TGCGCCAGCAGCTTGGAAGGGGCTTTTGCTTTCTTT,CASSLEGAFAFF
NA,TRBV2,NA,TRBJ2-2,TGTGCCAGCCGGACAACCAACCGGGAGCTGTTTTTT,CASRTTNRELFF
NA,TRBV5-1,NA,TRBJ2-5,TGCGCCAGCACACCCCGCAGGGGGGACGAGACCCAGTACTTC,CASTPRRGDETQYF
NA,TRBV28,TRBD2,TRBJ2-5,TGTGCCAGCAGTTTATGGGTTGGGGGGGGCCAAGAGACCCAGTACTTC,CASSLWVGGGQETQYF
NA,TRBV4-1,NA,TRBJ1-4,TGCGCCAGCAGCCAAGTAGGGCATTCAAGGGGTGAAAAACTGTTTTTT,CASSQVGHSRGEKLFF
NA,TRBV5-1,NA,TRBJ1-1,TGCGCCAGCAGCTGGACACCCATGAACACTGAAGCTTTCTTT,CASSWTPMNTEAFF
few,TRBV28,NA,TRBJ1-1,TGTGCCAGCAGCCCGATGGAGCTGAACACTGAAGCTTTCTTT,CASSPMELNTEAFF
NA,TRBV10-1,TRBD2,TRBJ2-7,TGCGCCTCCCGAAAACTTGGGGGGGTCTCCTACGAGCAGTACTTC,CASRKLGGVSYEQYF
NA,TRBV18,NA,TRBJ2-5,TGTGCCAGCTCTCTGCAGGGCAGGGGCCAAGAGACCCAGTACTTC,CASSLQGRGQETQYF
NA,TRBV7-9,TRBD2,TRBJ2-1,TGTGCCAGCAGCTTTCTAGCGGGAGCTTTGGATGAGCAGTTCTTC,CASSFLAGALDEQFF
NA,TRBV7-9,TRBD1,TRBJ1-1,TGTGCCAGCAGCCCCCAAGGGACAGGGACCGGAGCTTTCTTT,CASSPQGTGTGAFF
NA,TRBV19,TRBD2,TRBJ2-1,TGTGCCAGTGTGGGACTAGCGGGAGAGCAGTTCTTC,CASVGLAGEQFF
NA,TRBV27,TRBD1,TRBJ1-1,TGTGCCAGCAGCTTATGGTCGACAGGGATGAACACTGAAGCTTTCTTT,CASSLWSTGMNTEAFF